This TCR beta chain stems from a study of blood T cells in healthy people across ages. Findings and caveats of the study: When one million T cells were used, diversity estimates were thought to be underestimates. Naive T cell percentage showed a strong correlation with the diversity of TCR beta.

Only a few counts were recorded for this clonotype. Its matching antigen is unknown. Germline CDR1 is LNHNV and CDR2 is YYDKDF (reference sequence). The length of the CDR3 is 15 residues. Trimming removed 0 bases from V and 5 bases from J, with 13 bases in between. Approximately 9.4 milliliters was the volume of peripheral blood drawn from each donor. With a J-beta primer mix and a sample-barcoded 5' primer, a second PCR ran about 7 to 11 cycles. TCRdb ran MiXCR on the 5' RACE reads and lists one entry per CDR3 protein. Of around 800,000 distinct CDR3 sequences listed, 44% are singletons. The TCR comes from a man between 60 and 75 years old in good health. What was sequenced was blood. This chain uses TRBV15 with TRBJ2-5; tentatively, D is TRBD2 (5 bases). The CDR3 DNA reads TGTGCCACCAGCAGAGATGTGGGGAGAGGGGAGACCCAGTACTTC. Translation gives CATSRDVGRGETQYF.